The clone carrying this TCR beta chain was counted ten times or more. The antigen remains undetermined. V was trimmed by 6 bases and J by 4 bases, leaving 13 bases between them. The CDR3 totals 13 residues. Per the germline V gene, CDR1 is MDHEN and CDR2 is SYDVKM. The source of the sample is a study of T-cell reconstitution after alpha-beta-depleted transplantation in children. Broader study findings: At one year after transplant, newly produced T cells mostly accounted for T-cell counts and diversity. Reportedly, roughly two months post-transplant, alpha-beta T cells arose from several hundred expanded graft clones.

Using unique molecular identifiers, the investigators prepared the TCRbeta library. TCRdb itself ran the PCR reads through MiXCR, one entry per CDR3 protein. This table has about 290,000 distinct CDR3 sequences, less than 9.5% appearing once. Sequenced material: peripheral blood, taken 360 days after TCRalphabeta/CD19-depleted stem cell transplant. This sequence joins TRBV28 and TRBJ2-7; D gene ambiguous. The sequence derives from a female patient between 2 and 15 years old who had a stem cell transplant for Fanconi anemia, so the T cells may come from the graft donor. In DNA, the CDR3 is TGTGCCAGCAGACATACCGTAGAATACGAGCAGTACTTC. Encoded protein: CASRHTVEYEQYF.